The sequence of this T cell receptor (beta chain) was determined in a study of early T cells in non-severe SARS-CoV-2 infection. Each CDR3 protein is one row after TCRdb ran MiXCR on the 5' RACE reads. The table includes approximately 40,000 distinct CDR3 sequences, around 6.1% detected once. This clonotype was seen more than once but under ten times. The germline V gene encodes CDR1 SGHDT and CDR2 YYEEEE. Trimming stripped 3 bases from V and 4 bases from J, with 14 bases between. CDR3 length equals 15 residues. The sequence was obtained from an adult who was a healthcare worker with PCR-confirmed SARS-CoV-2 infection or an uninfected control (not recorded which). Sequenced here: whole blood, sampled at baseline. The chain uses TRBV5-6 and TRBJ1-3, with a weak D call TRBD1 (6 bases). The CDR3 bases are TGTGCCAGCAGCTCCTACACAGGGTTCGGAAACACCATATATTTT. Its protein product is CASSSYTGFGNTIYF.